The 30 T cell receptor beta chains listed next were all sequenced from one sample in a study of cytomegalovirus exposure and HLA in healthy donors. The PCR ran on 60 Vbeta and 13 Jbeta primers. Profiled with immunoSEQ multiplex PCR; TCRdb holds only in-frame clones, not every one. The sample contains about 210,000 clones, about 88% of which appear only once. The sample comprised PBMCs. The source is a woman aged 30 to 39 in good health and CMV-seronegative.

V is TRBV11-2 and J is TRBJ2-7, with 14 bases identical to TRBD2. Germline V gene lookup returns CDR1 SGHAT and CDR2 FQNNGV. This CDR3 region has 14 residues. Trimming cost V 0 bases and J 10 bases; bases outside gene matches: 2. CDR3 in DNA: TGTGCCAGCAGCTTAGAGGGACTAGCGGGAGCCCAGTACTTC. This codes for CASSLEGLAGAQYF.

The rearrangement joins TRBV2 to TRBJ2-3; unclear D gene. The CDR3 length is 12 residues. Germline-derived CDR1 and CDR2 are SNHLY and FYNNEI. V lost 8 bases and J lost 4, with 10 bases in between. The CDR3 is CASSSGADTQYF. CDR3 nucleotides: TGTGCCAGCTCGTCGGGTGCAGATACGCAGTATTTT.

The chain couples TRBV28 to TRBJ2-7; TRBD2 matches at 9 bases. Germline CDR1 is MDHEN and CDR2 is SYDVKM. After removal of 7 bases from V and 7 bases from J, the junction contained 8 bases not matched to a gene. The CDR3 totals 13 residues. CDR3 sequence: CASTEAGGGEQYF. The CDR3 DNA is TGTGCCAGCACGGAAGCGGGAGGAGGGGAGCAGTACTTC. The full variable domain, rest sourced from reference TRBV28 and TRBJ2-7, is DVKVTQSSRYLVKRTGEKVFLECVQDMDHENMFWYRQDPGLGLRLIYFSYDVKMKEKGDIPEGYSVSREKKERFSLILESASTNQTSMYLCASTEAGGGEQYFGPGTRLTVT.

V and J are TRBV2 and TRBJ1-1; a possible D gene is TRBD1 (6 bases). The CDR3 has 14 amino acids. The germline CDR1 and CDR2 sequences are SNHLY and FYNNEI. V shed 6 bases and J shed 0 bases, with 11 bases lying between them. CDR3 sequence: CASRYDRLNTEAFF. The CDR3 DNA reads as TGTGCCAGCAGGTACGACAGGTTGAACACTGAAGCTTTCTTT.

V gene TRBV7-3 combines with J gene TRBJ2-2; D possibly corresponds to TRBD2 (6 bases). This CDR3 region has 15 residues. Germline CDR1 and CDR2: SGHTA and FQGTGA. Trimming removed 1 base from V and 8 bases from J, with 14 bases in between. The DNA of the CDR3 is TGTGCCAGCAGCTTAATGGGATCTGCGGGGGGGGAGCTGTTTTTT. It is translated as CASSLMGSAGGELFF.

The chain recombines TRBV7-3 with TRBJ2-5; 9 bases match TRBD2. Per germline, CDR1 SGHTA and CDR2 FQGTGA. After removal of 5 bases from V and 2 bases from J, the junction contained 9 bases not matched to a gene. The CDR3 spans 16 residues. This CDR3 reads CASSLPSGATQETQYF. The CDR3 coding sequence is TGTGCCAGCAGCCTACCTAGCGGGGCAACTCAAGAGACCCAGTACTTC.

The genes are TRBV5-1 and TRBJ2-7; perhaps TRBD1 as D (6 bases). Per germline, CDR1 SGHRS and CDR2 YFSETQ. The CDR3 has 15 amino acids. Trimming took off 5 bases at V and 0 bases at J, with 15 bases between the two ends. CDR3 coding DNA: TGCGCCAGCAGGGACGGGACACTCGGCTCCTACGAGCAGTACTTC. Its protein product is CASRDGTLGSYEQYF.

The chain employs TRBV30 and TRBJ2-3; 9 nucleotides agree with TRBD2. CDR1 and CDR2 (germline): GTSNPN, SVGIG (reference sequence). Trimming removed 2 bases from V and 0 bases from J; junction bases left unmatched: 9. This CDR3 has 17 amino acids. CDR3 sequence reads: CAWSRKRGVSSTDTQYF. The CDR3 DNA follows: TGTGCCTGGAGTCGGAAGCGGGGGGTTTCTAGCACAGATACGCAGTATTTT.

The CDR3 sequence is CASGGGNQPQHF. CDR3 coding DNA: TGTGCCAGCGGGGGGGGAAATCAGCCCCAGCATTTT. The chain combines TRBV28 with TRBJ1-5, with a tentative D call TRBD1 (5 bases). Germline CDR1 reads MDHEN; CDR2 reads SYDVKM. The V end was cut by 8 bases, the J end by 4 bases, with 9 bases between. This CDR3 is built from 12 residues.

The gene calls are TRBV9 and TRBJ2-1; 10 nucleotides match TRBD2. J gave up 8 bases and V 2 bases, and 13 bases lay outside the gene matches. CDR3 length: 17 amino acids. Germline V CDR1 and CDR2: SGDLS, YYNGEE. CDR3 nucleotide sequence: TGTGCCAGCAGCGTCTCTCCTCTAGCGGGGGTTTCGGATGAGCAGTTCTTC. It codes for CASSVSPLAGVSDEQFF.

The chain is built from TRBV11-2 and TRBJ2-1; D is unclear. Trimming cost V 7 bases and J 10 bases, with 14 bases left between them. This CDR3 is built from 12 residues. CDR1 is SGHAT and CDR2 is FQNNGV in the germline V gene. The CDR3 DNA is TGTGCCAGCACACGATGGAGCACCGAGCAGTTCTTC. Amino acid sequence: CASTRWSTEQFF.

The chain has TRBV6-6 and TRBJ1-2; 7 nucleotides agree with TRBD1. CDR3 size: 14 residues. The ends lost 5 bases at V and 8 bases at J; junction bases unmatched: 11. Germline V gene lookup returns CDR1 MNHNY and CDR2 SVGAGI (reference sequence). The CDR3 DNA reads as TGTGCCAGCAGTATTGGGGGCAGGGGGAACGGCTACACCTTC. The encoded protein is CASSIGGRGNGYTF.

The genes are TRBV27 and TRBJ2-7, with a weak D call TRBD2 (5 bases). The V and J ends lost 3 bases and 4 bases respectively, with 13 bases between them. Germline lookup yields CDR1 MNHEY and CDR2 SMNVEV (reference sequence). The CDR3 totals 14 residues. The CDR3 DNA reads TGTGCCAGCAGTTTCGGACTTTCACCTTACGAGCAGTACTTC. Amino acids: CASSFGLSPYEQYF.

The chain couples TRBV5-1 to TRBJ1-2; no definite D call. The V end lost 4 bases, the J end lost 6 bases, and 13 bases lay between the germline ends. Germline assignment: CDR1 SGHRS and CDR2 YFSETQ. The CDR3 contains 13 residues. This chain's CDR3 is CASSLARGDGYTF. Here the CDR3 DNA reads TGCGCCAGCAGCCTGGCCCGGGGTGATGGCTACACCTTC.

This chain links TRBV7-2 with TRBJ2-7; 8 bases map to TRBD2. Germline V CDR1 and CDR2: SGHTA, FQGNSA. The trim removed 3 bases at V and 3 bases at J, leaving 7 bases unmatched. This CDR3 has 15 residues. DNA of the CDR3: TGTGCCAGCAGCTTGCGCCCGGGGACTAGCTACGAGCAGTACTTC. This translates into CASSLRPGTSYEQYF.

Here the CDR3 DNA reads TGTGCCAGCAGCTATACTAGAGGTGAGCAGTTCTTC. This sequence encodes CASSYTRGEQFF. The rearrangement joins TRBV13 to TRBJ2-1; a possible D gene is TRBD2 (5 bases). Germline assignment: CDR1 PRHDT and CDR2 FYEKMQ (reference sequence). The V gene lost 4 bases and the J gene lost 9 bases, with 10 bases spanning the gap. The CDR3 loop spans 12 amino acids. Full variable domain (outside the CDR3, taken from reference TRBV13 and TRBJ2-1): AAGVIQSPRHLIKEKRETATLKCYPIPRHDTVYWYQQGPGQDPQFLISFYEKMQSDKGSIPDRFSAQQFSDYHSELNMSSLELGDSALYFCASSYTRGEQFFGPGTRLTVL.

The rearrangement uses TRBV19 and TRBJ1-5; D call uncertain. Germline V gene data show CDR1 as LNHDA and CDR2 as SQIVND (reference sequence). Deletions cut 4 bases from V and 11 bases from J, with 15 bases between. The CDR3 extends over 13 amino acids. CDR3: CASSNLEGLAQHF. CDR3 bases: TGTGCCAGTAGTAACTTGGAGGGTTTAGCCCAGCATTTT.

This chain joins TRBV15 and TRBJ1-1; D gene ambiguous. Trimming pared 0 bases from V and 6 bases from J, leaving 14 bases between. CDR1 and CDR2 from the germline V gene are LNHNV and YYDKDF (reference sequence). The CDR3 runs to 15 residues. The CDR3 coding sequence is TGTGCCACCAGCAGAGATCGGTCGGTGGCGGCTGAAGCTTTCTTT. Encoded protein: CATSRDRSVAAEAFF.

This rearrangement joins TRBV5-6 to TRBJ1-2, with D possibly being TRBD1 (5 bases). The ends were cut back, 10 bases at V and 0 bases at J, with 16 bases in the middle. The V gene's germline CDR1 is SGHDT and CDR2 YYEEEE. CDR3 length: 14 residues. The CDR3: CASNRGGANYGYTF. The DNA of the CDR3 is TGTGCCTCCAATCGGGGGGGAGCTAACTATGGCTACACCTTC.

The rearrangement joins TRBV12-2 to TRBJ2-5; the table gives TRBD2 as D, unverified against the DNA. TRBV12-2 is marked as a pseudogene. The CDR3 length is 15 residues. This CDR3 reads CASRFGTHRMETQYF. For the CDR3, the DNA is TGTGCAAGTCGCTTCGGGACTCACAGGATGGAGACCCAGTACTTC.

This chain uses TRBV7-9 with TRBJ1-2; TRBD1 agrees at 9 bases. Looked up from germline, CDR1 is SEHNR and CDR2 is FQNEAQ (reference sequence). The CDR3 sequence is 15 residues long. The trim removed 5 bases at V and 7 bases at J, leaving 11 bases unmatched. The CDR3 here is CASSQTGGTLGGYTF. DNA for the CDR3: TGTGCCAGCAGCCAGACAGGGGGAACCCTAGGTGGCTACACCTTC.

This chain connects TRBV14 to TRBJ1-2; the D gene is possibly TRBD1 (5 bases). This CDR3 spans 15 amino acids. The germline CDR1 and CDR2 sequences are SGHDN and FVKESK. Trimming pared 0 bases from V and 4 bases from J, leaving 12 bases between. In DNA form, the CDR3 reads TGTGCCAGCAGCCAAGACGTCAGGGCCGGCTATGGCTACACCTTC. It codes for CASSQDVRAGYGYTF.

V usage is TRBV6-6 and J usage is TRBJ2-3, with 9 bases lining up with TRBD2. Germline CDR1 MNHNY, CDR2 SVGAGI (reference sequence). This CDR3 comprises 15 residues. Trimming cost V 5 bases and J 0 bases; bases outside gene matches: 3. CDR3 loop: CASSPGLASTDTQYF. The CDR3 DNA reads TGTGCCAGCAGTCCCGGACTAGCGAGCACAGATACGCAGTATTTT.

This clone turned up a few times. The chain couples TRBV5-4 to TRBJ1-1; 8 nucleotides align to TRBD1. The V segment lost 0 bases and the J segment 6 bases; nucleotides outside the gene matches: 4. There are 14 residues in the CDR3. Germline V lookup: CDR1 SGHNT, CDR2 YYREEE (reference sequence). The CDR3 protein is CASSLAQGAAEAFF. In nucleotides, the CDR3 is TGTGCCAGCAGCTTGGCCCAGGGGGCCGCTGAAGCTTTCTTT. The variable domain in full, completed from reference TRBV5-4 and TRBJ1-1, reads ETGVTQSPTHLIKTRGQQVTLRCSSQSGHNTVSWYQQALGQGPQFIFQYYREEENGRGNFPPRFSGLQFPNYSSELNVNALELDDSALYLCASSLAQGAAEAFFGQGTRLTVV.

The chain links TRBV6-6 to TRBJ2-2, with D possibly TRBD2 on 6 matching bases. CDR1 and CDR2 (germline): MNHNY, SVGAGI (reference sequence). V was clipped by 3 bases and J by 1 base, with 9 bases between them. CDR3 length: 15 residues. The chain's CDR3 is CASSYWRENTGELFF. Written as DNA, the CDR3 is TGTGCCAGCAGTTATTGGCGGGAGAACACCGGGGAGCTGTTTTTT.

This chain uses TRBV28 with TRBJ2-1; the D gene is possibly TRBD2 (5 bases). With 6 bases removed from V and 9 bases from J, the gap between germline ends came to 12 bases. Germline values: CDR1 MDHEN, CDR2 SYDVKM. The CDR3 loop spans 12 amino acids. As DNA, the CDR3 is TGTGCCAGCAGCCCACTAGGATTTGAGCAGTTCTTC. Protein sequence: CASSPLGFEQFF.

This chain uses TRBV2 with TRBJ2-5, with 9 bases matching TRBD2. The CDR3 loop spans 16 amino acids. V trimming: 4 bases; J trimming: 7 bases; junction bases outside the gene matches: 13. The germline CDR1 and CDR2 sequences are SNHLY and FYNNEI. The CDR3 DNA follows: TGTGCCAGCAGTGGAATTAGCGGGAGTGGGGAGGGGACCCAGTACTTC. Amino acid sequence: CASSGISGSGEGTQYF.

In DNA form, the CDR3 reads TGTGCCAGCAGCCCGGTGGGGGGGCCACGGTCCCAAGGAAACACCATATATTTT. This codes for CASSPVGGPRSQGNTIYF. The chain joins TRBV5-6 to TRBJ1-3, with D possibly matching TRBD1 (6 bases). The CDR3 extends over 18 amino acids. The ends were cut back, 4 bases at V and 4 bases at J, with 24 bases in the middle. Germline CDR1 reads SGHDT; CDR2 reads YYEEEE. Using reference TRBV5-6 and TRBJ1-3 for the parts outside the CDR3, the full variable domain is DAGVTQSPTHLIKTRGQQVTLRCSPKSGHDTVSWYQQALGQGPQFIFQYYEEEERQRGNFPDRFSGHQFPNYSSELNVNALLLGDSALYLCASSPVGGPRSQGNTIYFGEGSWLTVV.

The DNA for the CDR3 is TGTGCCAGCAGTCCACTCCGTAATAGCGGGGTTCAAGAGACCCAGTACTTC. Protein sequence: CASSPLRNSGVQETQYF. This chain uses TRBV28 with TRBJ2-5; 8 bases align to TRBD2. The CDR3 is 17 residues long. Germline CDR1 reads MDHEN; CDR2 reads SYDVKM. V was clipped by 5 bases and J by 2 bases; unmatched bases: 13.

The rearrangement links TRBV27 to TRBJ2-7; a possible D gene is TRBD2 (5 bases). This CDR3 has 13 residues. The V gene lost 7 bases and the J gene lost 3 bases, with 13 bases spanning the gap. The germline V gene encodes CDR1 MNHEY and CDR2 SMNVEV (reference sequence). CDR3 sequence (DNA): TGTGCCAGCACAATGGGTCGGGGCTACGAGCAGTACTTC. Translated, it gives CASTMGRGYEQYF.